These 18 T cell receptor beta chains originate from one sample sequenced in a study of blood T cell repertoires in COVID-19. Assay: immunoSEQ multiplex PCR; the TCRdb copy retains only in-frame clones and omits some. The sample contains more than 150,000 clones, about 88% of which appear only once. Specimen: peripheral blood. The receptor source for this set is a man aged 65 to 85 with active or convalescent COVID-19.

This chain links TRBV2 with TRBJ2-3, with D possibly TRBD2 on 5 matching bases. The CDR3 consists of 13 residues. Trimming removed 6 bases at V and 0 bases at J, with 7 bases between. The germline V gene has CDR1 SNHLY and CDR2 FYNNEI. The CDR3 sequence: CASREGSTDTQYF. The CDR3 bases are TGTGCCAGCAGAGAGGGTAGCACAGATACGCAGTATTTT.

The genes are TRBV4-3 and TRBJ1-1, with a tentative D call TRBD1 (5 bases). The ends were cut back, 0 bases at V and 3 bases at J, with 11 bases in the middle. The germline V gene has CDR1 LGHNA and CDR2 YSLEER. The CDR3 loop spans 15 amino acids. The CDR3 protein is CASSQDGRAHTEAFF. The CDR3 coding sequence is TGCGCCAGCAGCCAAGACGGCAGGGCTCACACTGAAGCTTTCTTT.

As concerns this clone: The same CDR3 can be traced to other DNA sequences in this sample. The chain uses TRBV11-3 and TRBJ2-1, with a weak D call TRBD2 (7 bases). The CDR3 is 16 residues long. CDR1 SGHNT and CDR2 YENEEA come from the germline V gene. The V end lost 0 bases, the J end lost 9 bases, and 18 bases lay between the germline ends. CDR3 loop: CASSLDSRRRGGEQFF. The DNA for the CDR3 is TGTGCCAGCAGCTTAGATTCCAGGCGTAGGGGGGGTGAGCAGTTCTTC.

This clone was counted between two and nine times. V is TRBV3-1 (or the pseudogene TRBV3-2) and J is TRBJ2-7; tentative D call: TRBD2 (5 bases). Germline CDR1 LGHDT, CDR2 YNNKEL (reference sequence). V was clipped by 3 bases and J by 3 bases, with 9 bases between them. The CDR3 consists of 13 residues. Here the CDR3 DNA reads TGTGCCAGCAGCCAGCCCCGGGGCTACGAGCAGTACTTC. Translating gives CASSQPRGYEQYF.

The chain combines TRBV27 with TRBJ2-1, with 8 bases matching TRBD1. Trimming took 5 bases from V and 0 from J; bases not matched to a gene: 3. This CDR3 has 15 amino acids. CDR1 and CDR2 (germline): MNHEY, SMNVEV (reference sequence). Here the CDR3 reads CASSGDRISYNEQFF. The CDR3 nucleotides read TGTGCCAGCAGTGGGGACAGGATCTCCTACAATGAGCAGTTCTTC.

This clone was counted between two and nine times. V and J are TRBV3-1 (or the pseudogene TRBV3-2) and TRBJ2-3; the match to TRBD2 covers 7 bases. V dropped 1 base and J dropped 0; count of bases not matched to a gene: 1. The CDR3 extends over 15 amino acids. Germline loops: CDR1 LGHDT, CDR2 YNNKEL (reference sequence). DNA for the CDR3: TGTGCCAGCAGCCAAGCTAGCGGTAGCACAGATACGCAGTATTTT. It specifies CASSQASGSTDTQYF.

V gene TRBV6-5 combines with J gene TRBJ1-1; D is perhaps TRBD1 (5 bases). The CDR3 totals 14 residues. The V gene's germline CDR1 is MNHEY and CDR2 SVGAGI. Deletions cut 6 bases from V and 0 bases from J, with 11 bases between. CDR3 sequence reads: CASRPGLMNTEAFF. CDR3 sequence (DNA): TGTGCCAGCAGGCCGGGACTCATGAACACTGAAGCTTTCTTT.

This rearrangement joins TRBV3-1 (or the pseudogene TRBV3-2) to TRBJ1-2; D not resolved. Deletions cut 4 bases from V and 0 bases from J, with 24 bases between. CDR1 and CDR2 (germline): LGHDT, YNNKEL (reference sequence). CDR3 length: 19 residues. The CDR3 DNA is TGTGCCAGCAGCCCATTTTCCATTATGTTGGGAGAAGCTAACTATGGCTACACCTTC. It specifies CASSPFSIMLGEANYGYTF.

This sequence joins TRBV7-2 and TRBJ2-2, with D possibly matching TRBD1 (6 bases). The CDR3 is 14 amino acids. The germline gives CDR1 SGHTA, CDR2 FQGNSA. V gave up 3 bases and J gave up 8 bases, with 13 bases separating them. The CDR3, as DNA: TGTGCCAGCAGCTTGGTACAGGGATCGGGGGAGCTGTTTTTT. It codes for CASSLVQGSGELFF.

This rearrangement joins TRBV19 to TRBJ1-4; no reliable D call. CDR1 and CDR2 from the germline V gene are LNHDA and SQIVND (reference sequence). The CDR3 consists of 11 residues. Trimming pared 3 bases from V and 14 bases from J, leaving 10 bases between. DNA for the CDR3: TGTGCCAGTAGTATTGAGCGGCGGCTGTTTTTT. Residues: CASSIERRLFF.

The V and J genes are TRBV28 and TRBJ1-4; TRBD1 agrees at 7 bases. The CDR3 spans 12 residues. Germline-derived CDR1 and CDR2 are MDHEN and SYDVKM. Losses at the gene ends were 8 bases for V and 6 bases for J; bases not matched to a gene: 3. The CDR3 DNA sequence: TGTGCCAGCTACACAGGGGATGAAAAACTGTTTTTT. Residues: CASYTGDEKLFF.

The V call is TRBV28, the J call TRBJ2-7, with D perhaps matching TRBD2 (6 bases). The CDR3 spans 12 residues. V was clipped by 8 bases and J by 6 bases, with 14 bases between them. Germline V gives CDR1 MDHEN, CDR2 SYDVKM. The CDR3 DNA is TGTGCCAGCCGGGAGTCAAACGTCGAGCAGTACTTC. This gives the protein CASRESNVEQYF.

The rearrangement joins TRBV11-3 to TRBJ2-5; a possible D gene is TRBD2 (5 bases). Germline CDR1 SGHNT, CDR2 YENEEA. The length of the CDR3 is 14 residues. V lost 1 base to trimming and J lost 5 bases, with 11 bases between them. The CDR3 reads CASSLAGREETQYF. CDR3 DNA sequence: TGTGCCAGCAGCTTAGCTGGAAGGGAGGAGACCCAGTACTTC.

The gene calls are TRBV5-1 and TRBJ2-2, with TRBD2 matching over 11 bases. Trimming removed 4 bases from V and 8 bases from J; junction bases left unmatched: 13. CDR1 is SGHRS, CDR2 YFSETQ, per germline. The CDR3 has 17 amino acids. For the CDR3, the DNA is TGCGCCAGCAGCCCAACGACTAGCGGGATTATATCGGGGGAGCTGTTTTTT. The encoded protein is CASSPTTSGIISGELFF. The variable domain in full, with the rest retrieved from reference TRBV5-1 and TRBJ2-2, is KAGVTQTPRYLIKTRGQQVTLSCSPISGHRSVSWYQQTPGQGLQFLFEYFSETQRNKGNFPGRFSGRQFSNSRSEMNVSTLELGDSALYLCASSPTTSGIISGELFFGEGSRLTVL.

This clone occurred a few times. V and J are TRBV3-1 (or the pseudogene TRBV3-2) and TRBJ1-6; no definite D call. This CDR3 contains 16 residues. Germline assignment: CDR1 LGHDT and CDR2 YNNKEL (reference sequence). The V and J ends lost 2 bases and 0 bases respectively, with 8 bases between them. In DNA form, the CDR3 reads TGTGCCAGCAGCCAAACCGCAGGCTCCTATAATTCACCCCTCCACTTT. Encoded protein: CASSQTAGSYNSPLHF.

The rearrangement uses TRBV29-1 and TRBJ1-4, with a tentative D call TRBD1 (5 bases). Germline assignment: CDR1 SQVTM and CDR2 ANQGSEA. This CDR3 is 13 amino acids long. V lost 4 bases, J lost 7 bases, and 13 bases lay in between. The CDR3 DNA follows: TGCAGCGTTGGAGCAGGGCTTAGTGAAAAACTGTTTTTT. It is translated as CSVGAGLSEKLFF.

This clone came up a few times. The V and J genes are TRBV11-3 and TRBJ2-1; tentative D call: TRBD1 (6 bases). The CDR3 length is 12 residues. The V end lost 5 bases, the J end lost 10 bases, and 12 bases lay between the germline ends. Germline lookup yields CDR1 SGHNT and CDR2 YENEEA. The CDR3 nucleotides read TGTGCCAGCAGCCATCCAGGGGTCGAGCAGTTCTTC. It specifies CASSHPGVEQFF.

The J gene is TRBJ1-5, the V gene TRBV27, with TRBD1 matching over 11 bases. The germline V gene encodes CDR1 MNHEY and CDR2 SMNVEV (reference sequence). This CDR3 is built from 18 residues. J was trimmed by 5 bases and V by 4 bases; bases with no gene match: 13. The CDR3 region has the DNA TGTGCCAGCAGTTCCTCCCCCGCAAGGACAGGGGGCGATCAGCCCCAGCATTTT. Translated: CASSSSPARTGGDQPQHF.